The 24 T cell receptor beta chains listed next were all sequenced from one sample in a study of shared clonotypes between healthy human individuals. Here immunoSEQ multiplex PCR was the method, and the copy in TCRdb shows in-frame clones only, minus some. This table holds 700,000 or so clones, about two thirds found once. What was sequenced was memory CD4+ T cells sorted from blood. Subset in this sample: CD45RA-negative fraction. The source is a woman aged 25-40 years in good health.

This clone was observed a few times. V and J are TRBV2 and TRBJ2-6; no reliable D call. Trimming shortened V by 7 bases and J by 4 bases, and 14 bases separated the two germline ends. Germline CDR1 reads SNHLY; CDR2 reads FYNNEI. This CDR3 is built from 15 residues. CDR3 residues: CASTTLISGANVLTF. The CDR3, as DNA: TGTGCCAGCACGACATTAATTTCAGGGGCCAACGTCCTGACTTTC. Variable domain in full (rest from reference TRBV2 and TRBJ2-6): EPEVTQTPSHQVTQMGQEVILRCVPISNHLYFYWYRQILGQKVEFLVSFYNNEISEKSEIFDDQFSVERPDGSNFTLKIRSTKLEDSAMYFCASTTLISGANVLTFGAGSRLTVL.

This chain's CDR3 is CASSQRLAGGNEQFF. The CDR3 DNA reads TGTGCCAGCAGCCAGCGACTAGCGGGAGGGAATGAGCAGTTCTTC. The chain recombines TRBV7-9 with TRBJ2-1; 14 nucleotides match TRBD2. This CDR3 has 15 residues. Germline-derived CDR1 and CDR2 are SEHNR and FQNEAQ (reference sequence). Losses at the gene ends were 5 bases for V and 7 bases for J; bases not matched to a gene: 4. The entire variable domain, with the rest obtained from reference TRBV7-9 and TRBJ2-1, is as follows: DTGVSQNPRHKITKRGQNVTFRCDPISEHNRLYWYRQTLGQGPEFLTYFQNEAQLEKSRLLSDRFSAERPKGSFSTLEIQRTEQGDSAMYLCASSQRLAGGNEQFFGPGTRLTVL.

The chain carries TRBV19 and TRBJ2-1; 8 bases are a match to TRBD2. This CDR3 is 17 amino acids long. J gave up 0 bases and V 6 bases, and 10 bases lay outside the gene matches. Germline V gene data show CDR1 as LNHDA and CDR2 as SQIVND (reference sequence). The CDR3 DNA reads TGTGCCAGTAGGCCACCGGGACTAGGAGGCTCCTACAATGAGCAGTTCTTC. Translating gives CASRPPGLGGSYNEQFF.

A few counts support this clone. The CDR3 DNA follows: TGTGCCAGCAGCTTCTCTTCTGGGGCCAACGTCCTGACTTTC. Translating it yields CASSFSSGANVLTF. The rearrangement links TRBV27 to TRBJ2-6; no clear D gene. This CDR3 spans 14 amino acids. The V end lost 6 bases, the J end lost 1 base, and 7 bases lay between the germline ends. Germline CDR1 and CDR2: MNHEY and SMNVEV (reference sequence).

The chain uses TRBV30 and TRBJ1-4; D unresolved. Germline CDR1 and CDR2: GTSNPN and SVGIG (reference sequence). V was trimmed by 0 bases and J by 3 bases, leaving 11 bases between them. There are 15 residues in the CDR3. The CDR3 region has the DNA TGTGCCTGGAGTGTAAGGAGGTCAGCTAATGAAAAACTGTTTTTT. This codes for CAWSVRRSANEKLFF.

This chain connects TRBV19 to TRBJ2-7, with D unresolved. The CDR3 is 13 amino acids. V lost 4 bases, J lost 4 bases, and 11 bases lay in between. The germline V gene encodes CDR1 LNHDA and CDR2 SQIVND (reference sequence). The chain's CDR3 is CASSNVHTYEQYF. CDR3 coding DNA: TGTGCCAGTAGTAACGTGCACACATACGAGCAGTACTTC.

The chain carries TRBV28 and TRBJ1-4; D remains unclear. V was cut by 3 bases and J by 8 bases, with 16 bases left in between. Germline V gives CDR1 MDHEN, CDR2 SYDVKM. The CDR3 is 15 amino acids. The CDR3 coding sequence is TGTGCCAGCAGTTTGGATCGATTACGAGGGGAAAAACTGTTTTTT. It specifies CASSLDRLRGEKLFF.

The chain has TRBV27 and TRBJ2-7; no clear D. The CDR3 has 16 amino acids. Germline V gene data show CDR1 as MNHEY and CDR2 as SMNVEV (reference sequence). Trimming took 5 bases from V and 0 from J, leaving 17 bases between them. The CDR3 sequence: CASSPGWLTTSYEQYF. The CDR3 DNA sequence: TGTGCCAGCAGTCCCGGGTGGCTCACTACCTCCTACGAGCAGTACTTC.

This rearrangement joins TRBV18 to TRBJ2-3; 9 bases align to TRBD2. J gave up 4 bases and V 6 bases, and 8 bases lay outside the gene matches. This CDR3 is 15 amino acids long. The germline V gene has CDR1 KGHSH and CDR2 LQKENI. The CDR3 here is CASSPSSGSADTQYF. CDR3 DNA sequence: TGTGCCAGCTCCCCGAGTAGCGGGAGTGCAGATACGCAGTATTTT. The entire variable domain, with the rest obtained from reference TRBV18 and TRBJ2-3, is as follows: NAGVMQNPRHLVRRRGQEARLRCSPMKGHSHVYWYRQLPEEGLKFMVYLQKENIIDESGMPKERFSAEFPKEGPSILRIQQVVRGDSAAYFCASSPSSGSADTQYFGPGTRLTVL.

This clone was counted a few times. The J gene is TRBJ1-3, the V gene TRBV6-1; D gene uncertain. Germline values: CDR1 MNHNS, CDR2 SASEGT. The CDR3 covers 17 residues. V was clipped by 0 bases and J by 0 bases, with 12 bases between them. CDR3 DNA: TGTGCCAGCAGTGAAGCGGCTCTCCGTCGCTCTGGAAACACCATATATTTT. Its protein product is CASSEAALRRSGNTIYF.

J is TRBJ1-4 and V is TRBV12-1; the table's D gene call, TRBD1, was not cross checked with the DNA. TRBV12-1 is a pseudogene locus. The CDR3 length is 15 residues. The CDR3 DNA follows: TGTGCCAGCAGCCCCGACACACCAACTAATGAAAAACTGTTTTTT. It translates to CASSPDTPTNEKLFF.

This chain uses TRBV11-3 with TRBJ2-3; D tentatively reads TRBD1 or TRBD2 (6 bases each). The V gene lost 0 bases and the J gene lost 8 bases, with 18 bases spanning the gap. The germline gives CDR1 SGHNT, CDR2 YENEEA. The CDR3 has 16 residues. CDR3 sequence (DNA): TGTGCCAGCAGCTTAGATGTGGCCGGGGGCAGAGCTACGCAGTATTTT. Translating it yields CASSLDVAGGRATQYF.

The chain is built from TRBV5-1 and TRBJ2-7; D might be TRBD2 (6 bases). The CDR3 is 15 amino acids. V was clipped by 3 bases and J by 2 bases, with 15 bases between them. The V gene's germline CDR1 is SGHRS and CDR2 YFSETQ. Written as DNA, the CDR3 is TGCGCCAGCAGCTCCACGGGAGATCTCCCCTACGAGCAGTACTTC. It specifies CASSSTGDLPYEQYF.

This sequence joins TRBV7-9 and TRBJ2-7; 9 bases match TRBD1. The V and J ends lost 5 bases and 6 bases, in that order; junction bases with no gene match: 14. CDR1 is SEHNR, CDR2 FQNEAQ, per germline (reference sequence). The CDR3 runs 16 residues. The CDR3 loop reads CASSPRGSQGASEQYF. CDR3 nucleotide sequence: TGTGCCAGCAGCCCCCGGGGTTCACAGGGGGCATCCGAGCAGTACTTC.

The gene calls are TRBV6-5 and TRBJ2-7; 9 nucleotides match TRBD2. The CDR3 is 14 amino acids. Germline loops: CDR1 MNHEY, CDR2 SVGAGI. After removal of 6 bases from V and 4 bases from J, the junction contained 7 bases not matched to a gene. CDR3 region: CASSYAGGPYEQYF. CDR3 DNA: TGTGCCAGCAGCTACGCGGGAGGGCCGTACGAGCAGTACTTC.

The CDR3 DNA sequence: TGTGCCAGCAGCCCAGCCGGGGCGGGAGCGGTCTACAATGAGCAGTTCTTC. The encoded protein is CASSPAGAGAVYNEQFF. V gene TRBV4-2 combines with J gene TRBJ2-1; 7 bases map to TRBD2. The length of the CDR3 is 17 residues. V lost 4 bases and J lost 3; bases outside the gene matches: 12. Germline CDR1 LGHNA, CDR2 YNFKEQ.

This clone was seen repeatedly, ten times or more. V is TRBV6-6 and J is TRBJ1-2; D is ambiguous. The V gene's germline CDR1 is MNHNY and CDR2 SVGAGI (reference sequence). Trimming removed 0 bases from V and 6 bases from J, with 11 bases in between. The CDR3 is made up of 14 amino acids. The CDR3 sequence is CASSYSSREDGYTF. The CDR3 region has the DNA TGTGCCAGCAGTTACTCTTCCAGAGAGGATGGCTACACCTTC.

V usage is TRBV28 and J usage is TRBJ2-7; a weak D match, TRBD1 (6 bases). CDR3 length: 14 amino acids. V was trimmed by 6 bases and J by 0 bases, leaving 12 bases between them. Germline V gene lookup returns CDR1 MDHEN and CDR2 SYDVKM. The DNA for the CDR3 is TGTGCCAGCAGGACGCAGGGGAGCTCCTACGAGCAGTACTTC. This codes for CASRTQGSSYEQYF. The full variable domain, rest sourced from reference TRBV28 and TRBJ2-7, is DVKVTQSSRYLVKRTGEKVFLECVQDMDHENMFWYRQDPGLGLRLIYFSYDVKMKEKGDIPEGYSVSREKKERFSLILESASTNQTSMYLCASRTQGSSYEQYFGPGTRLTVT.

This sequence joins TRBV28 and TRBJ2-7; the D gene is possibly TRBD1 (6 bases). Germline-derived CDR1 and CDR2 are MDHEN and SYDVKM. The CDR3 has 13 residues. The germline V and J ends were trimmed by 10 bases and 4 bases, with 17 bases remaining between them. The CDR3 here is CAIGRQDTYEQYF. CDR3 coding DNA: TGTGCCATAGGCCGACAGGATACATACGAGCAGTACTTC.

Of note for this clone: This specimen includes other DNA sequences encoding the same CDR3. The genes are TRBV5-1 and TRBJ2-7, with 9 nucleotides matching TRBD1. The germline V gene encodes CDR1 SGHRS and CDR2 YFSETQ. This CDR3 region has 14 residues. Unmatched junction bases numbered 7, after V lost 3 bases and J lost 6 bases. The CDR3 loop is CASSSGTGPFEQYF. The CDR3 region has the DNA TGCGCCAGCAGCTCCGGGACAGGGCCCTTCGAGCAGTACTTC.

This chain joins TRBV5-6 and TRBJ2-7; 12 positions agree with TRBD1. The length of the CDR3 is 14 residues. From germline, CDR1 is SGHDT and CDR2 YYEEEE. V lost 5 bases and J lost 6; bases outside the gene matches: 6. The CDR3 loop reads CASRQGTGGSEQYF. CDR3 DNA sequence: TGTGCCAGCAGGCAAGGGACAGGGGGCAGCGAGCAGTACTTC.

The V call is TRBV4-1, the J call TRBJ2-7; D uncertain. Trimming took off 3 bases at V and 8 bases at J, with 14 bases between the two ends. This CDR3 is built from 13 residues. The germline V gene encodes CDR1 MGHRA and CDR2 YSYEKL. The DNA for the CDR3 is TGCGCCAGCAGCCAGGAACCCCGTGTCCAGCAGTACTTC. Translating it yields CASSQEPRVQQYF.

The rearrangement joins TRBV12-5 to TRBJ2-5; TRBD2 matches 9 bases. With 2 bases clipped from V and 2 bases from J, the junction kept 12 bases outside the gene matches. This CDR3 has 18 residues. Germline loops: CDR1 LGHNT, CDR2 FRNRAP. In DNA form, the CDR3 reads TGTGCTAGTGGTTTGATTTCCGGCGGGAGGGGAATACAAGAGACCCAGTACTTC. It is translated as CASGLISGGRGIQETQYF.

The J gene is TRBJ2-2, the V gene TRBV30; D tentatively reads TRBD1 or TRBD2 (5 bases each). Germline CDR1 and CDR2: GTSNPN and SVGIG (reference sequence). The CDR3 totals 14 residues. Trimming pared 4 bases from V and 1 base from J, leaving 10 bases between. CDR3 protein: CAWTRDLNTGELFF. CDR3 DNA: TGTGCCTGGACCCGGGACCTGAACACCGGGGAGCTGTTTTTT.